Only a few counts were recorded for the clone carrying this T cell receptor (beta chain). Its antigen is not identified. This sample was taken from a study of read filtering for tumor transcriptome and immune sequencing. The study's findings and limits: Single-read clonotypes: roughly 82% of IR-seq clonotypes (roughly 4% of reads), roughly 73% of RNA-seq clonotypes (around 48% of reads).

The CDR3 is 16 residues long. Per the germline V gene, CDR1 is SEHNR and CDR2 is FQNEAQ (reference sequence). V was pared by 0 bases and J by 8 bases, with 17 bases between. This library used roughly 430 ng RNA and molecular barcoded adaptors spanning alpha/delta and beta/gamma chains. TCRdb reanalysed the reads using MiXCR and keeps one entry per CDR3 protein. The repertoire holds some 120,000 distinct CDR3 sequences, with 10% to 15% as singletons. The rearrangement links TRBV7-9 to TRBJ2-1; D might be TRBD1 (6 bases). Material for sequencing was a population of CD138-negative cells sorted from bone marrow. The sequence was collected from a donor over 35 with multiple myeloma. In DNA form, the CDR3 reads TGTGCCAGCAGCTTAGCCACAGGGCTTGAGGTGCATGAGCAGTTCTTC. It codes for CASSLATGLEVHEQFF.